This T cell receptor (beta chain) was identified during a study of regulatory T cells in long-lasting Graves disease. Arm-PCR of CDR3 regions and iRepertoire HTBI primers were the basis on which TCR beta libraries were built. A single record per CDR3 protein comes from TCRdb applying MiXCR to the multiplex PCR reads. The sample contains hundreds of thousands of distinct CDR3 sequences, roughly a sixth of which appear only once. With respect to this clonotype: Given a much more abundant clone one base away, this may be a read error.

In germline, CDR1 is LGHDT, CDR2 YNNKEL (reference sequence). The CDR3 loop spans 15 amino acids. The V end was cut by 5 bases, the J end by 7 bases, with 18 bases between. Time point here: newly diagnosed GD, antithyroid drugs for less than 3 months. The authors made the TCR library using RNA they extracted from PBMCs. These records were also assigned to another study, of T cells in Graves' hyperthyroidism and ophthalmopathy. As that study records: Orbital computed tomography, thyroid ultrasound, serum thyroxine and TRAb, and clinical symptoms together informed the diagnoses. Initially, a first-round RT-PCR of the TCR CDR3 employed the HTBI primer set.

This chain links TRBV3-1 with TRBJ2-1; TRBD2 might be the D (5 bases). The clonotype was recovered from a man between 35 and 55 years old with Graves disease. The specimen comprised peripheral blood mononuclear cells (PBMCs), sampled at new diagnosis, from a patient treated with antithyroid drugs. The CDR3 here is CASSFYRTGGNEQFF. CDR3 sequence (DNA): TGTGCCAGCAGCTTCTATCGGACTGGCGGTAATGAGCAGTTCTTC.